Listed below are T cell receptor beta chains from one sample, sequenced in a study of radiation and T cells in renal cell carcinoma. The protocol was immunoSEQ multiplex PCR, while the TCRdb copy is restricted to in-frame clones and leaves out a portion. Of around 64,000 clones in the sample, more than 60% were seen once. This material consisted of blood, taken from a patient whose treatment included radiotherapy and nephrectomy. The receptors were gathered from a man in his sixties with renal cell carcinoma. Each CDR3 is given without its conserved first and last residue. The D gene is left open where the match is weak.

CDR3	J	V	D
ASSLQPIEQY	TRBJ2-7	TRBV7-9	-
ASSLNVNEQF	TRBJ2-1	TRBV9	-
ASSITDNYGYT	TRBJ1-2	TRBV11-2	-
ASSQDSRVYDYGYT	TRBJ1-2	TRBV4-3	-
ASSFGTSGGATDTQY	TRBJ2-3	TRBV7-8	TRBD2
AWSGGQGWSEAF	TRBJ1-1	TRBV30	TRBD1
ASSPHGAGAGELF	TRBJ2-2	TRBV7-2	-
ASSLGGLGSPLH	TRBJ1-6	TRBV7-9	-
ASSYDGSSYNEQF	TRBJ2-1	TRBV6-6	-
ASKGTGAGSYGYT	TRBJ1-2	TRBV19	TRBD1
ASSLGTAKYEQY	TRBJ2-7	TRBV5-4	-
ASSLGGQGKETQY	TRBJ2-5	TRBV5-5	-
ASSQGQGAQPQH	TRBJ1-5	TRBV28	TRBD1
ASSLDRPAGEGYGYT	TRBJ1-2	TRBV11-2	-
AGMTPTNEKLF	TRBJ1-4	TRBV30	-
ASSLVLTGSSYEQY	TRBJ2-7	TRBV7-9	TRBD1
ASSQGGWRDNEQF	TRBJ2-1	TRBV4-3	-
ATSRDQGQAF	TRBJ1-1	TRBV15	-
ASSFRDSLKVGQF	TRBJ2-1	TRBV7-2	TRBD1
ASSPAGSYEQY	TRBJ2-7	TRBV18	-
ATSRDRGTVNEKLF	TRBJ1-4	TRBV15	TRBD1
ASSSSVQVDQPQH	TRBJ1-5	TRBV5-5	-
ASSQGLADEQF	TRBJ2-1	TRBV18	TRBD2
ASSSTSVSYEQY	TRBJ2-7	TRBV13	TRBD2
ASSPEGLKETQY	TRBJ2-5	TRBV7-2	-
ASSLRGSGFYNEQF	TRBJ2-1	TRBV19	-
ASSEGQGDQPQH	TRBJ1-5	TRBV5-4	TRBD1
ASSQVTSGADEQF	TRBJ2-1	TRBV4-2	TRBD2
ASSFGGGGPYNEQF	TRBJ2-1	TRBV27	TRBD2
SVEVGSLSSYNEQF	TRBJ2-1	TRBV29-1	-
ASSEVQEGETQY	TRBJ2-5	TRBV10-1	-
ASSLEGSNYGYT	TRBJ1-2	TRBV5-1	-
ASSHRTGSGNTIY	TRBJ1-3	TRBV13	TRBD1
ASSLRLAESDTQY	TRBJ2-3	TRBV5-1	TRBD2
ATSRDLGGDTQY	TRBJ2-3	TRBV15	TRBD2
ASSRGVDTEAF	TRBJ1-1	TRBV6-1	-
ASSLADSQGAAGTGELF	TRBJ2-2	TRBV11-2	TRBD1
ASTQGLGANEKLF	TRBJ1-4	TRBV21-1	-
ASSYDPGVLY	TRBJ2-5	TRBV6-5	-
AWTRTGGGQETQY	TRBJ2-5	TRBV30	-
ASSSGSFYEQY	TRBJ2-7	TRBV6-6	-
ASSLGDTQETQY	TRBJ2-5	TRBV5-1	-
ASSQVSGNTIY	TRBJ1-3	TRBV25-1	-
AISESSTLPPQGYT	TRBJ1-2	TRBV10-3	-
ASSARVANTEAF	TRBJ1-1	TRBV6-1	-
ASSFPGLVRDTQY	TRBJ2-3	TRBV28	TRBD2
ASSLHGAWGTPLH	TRBJ1-6	TRBV5-6	-